This TCR beta chain was captured by sequencing in a study of post-analysis software for immune sequencing data. Across the study: Courses of disease covered relapsing-remitting, secondary progressive and progressive-relapsing multiple sclerosis.

Regarding the study as a whole: The normalized Chao1 diversity of multiple sclerosis patients was significantly lower than that of controls. Batch-mates among the samples co-clustered strongly by F measure. Included in a set of roughly five TRBV segments more frequent in patients than controls were TRBV5-6, TRBV5-1 and TRBV20-1.

Turning to this clonotype: The target antigen is unknown.

CDR3 size: 15 residues. Trimming cost V 3 bases and J 0 bases, with 11 bases left between them. Prepared libraries of TCR beta cDNA carried unique molecular identifiers. TCRdb re-called the PCR reads with MiXCR, one entry per CDR3 protein. Among approximately 570,000 distinct CDR3 sequences listed, roughly two fifths were seen once. The sample comprised blood. This receptor was obtained from a girl aged 5 to 17 with multiple sclerosis. The V and J genes are TRBV12-3 or TRBV12-4 and TRBJ2-5; possible D gene TRBD2, 5 bases. CDR3 DNA: TGTGCCAGCAGTTTTATGGAGGCAGACCAAGAGACCCAGTACTTC. It is translated as CASSFMEADQETQYF.